This TCR beta chain was observed in a study of T cell changes during pregnancy in multiple sclerosis. This clone was detected only once. Only in-frame clones appear in the TCRdb table, and some are missing; sequencing was by immunoSEQ multiplex PCR. Seen here are approximately 63,000 clones, 91% observed once, and the top ten hold about 2.2%. This CDR3 is built from 16 residues. The germline CDR1 and CDR2 sequences are SNHLY and FYNNEI. With V trimmed by 0 bases and J by 3 bases, 6 bases remained unmatched. This TCR came from a female donor in good health, enrolled as a control in a pregnancy study. The chain combines TRBV2 with TRBJ2-3, with 7 bases fitting TRBD2. The sample was peripheral blood, taken in the third trimester of pregnancy. The CDR3, as DNA: TGTGCCAGCAGTGAAGCGCTTCGGCGGGAGACAGATACGCAGTATTTT. This sequence encodes CASSEALRRETDTQYF. The full variable domain, with the rest looked up from reference TRBV2 and TRBJ2-3, is EPEVTQTPSHQVTQMGQEVILRCVPISNHLYFYWYRQILGQKVEFLVSFYNNEISEKSEIFDDQFSVERPDGSNFTLKIRSTKLEDSAMYFCASSEALRRETDTQYFGPGTRLTVL.